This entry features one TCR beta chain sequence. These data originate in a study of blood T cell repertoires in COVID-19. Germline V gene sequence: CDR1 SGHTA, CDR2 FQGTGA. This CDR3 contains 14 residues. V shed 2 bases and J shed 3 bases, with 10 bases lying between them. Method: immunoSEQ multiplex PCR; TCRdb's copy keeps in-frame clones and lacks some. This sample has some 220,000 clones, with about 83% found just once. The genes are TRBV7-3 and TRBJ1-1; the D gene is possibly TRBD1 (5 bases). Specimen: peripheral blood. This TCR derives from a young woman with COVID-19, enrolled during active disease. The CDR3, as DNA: TGTGCCAGCAGCTTATATGGCAGGGACACTGAAGCTTTCTTT. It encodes CASSLYGRDTEAFF.